Listed below are T cell receptor beta chains from one sample, sequenced in a study of T cell changes during pregnancy in multiple sclerosis. TCRdb keeps only in-frame clones here, not all; method: immunoSEQ multiplex PCR. Of roughly 40,000 clones in the sample, 90% were seen once. The source material was CD4+ T cells from peripheral blood mononuclear cells, sampled in the second trimester of pregnancy. These receptors originate from a female donor with multiple sclerosis, enrolled in a pregnancy study. CDR3s include the opening cysteine and the closing phenylalanine or tryptophan. D genes are given only for firm matches. Size tells how often a clone was seen (once, few, many) or the class of an expanded clone, and some rows leave it out.

D gene	clone size	V gene	J gene	CDR3 DNA	CDR3 protein
-	-	TRBV5-6	TRBJ2-2	TGTGCCAGCAGCACCCGGCAGGGGTATTGGGCGAACACCGGGGAGCTGTTTTTT	CASSTRQGYWANTGELFF
-	-	TRBV30	TRBJ1-2	TGTGCCTGGGTTACAAGCTATGGCTACACCTTC	CAWVTSYGYTF
TRBD2	-	TRBV12-5	TRBJ2-3	TGTGCTAGTGGTTTGGGTGCTAGCGGGTTTACAGATACGCAGTATTTT	CASGLGASGFTDTQYF
TRBD2	-	TRBV7-8	TRBJ2-3	TGTGCCAGCAGCCGTATGACTAGCGGTGGGTCGGATACGCAGTATTTT	CASSRMTSGGSDTQYF
-	-	TRBV10-1	TRBJ2-1	TGCGCCAGCAGTGAAGGTCTCGAGGATGAGCAGTTCTTC	CASSEGLEDEQFF
-	-	TRBV19	TRBJ1-2	TGTGCCAGTAGTCAGGGACTTGACTATGGCTACACCTTC	CASSQGLDYGYTF
-	-	TRBV7-2	TRBJ1-1	TGTGCCAGCAGCGCCCAGGAATGGAACACTGAAGCTTTCTTT	CASSAQEWNTEAFF
-	-	TRBV7-3	TRBJ1-2	TGTGCCAGCAGCTTAATTTCCACAGACTATGGCTACACCTTC	CASSLISTDYGYTF
TRBD1	-	TRBV7-9	TRBJ1-1	TGTGCCAGCAGACCGGGGACAGGGAACACTGAAGCTTTCTTT	CASRPGTGNTEAFF
TRBD1	-	TRBV19	TRBJ1-5	TGTGCCAGTAGTTCGGGACAGTTGAGAGGGGTCAATCAGCCCCAGCATTTT	CASSSGQLRGVNQPQHF
-	-	TRBV28	TRBJ1-4	TGTGCCAGCAGCGGAGGTGCAACTAATGAAAAACTGTTTTTT	CASSGGATNEKLFF
-	once	TRBV5-5	TRBJ2-7	TGTGCCAGCAGCTTGCAGGCCGCCTACGAGCAGTACTTC	CASSLQAAYEQYF
-	-	TRBV7-8	TRBJ1-1	TGTGCCAGCAGCTTGACGAGGACAGTTCATACAGCTTTCTTT	CASSLTRTVHTAFF
TRBD2	-	TRBV19	TRBJ2-1	TGTGCCAGTAGACTAAGCGGGAGCTACAATGAGCAGTTCTTC	CASRLSGSYNEQFF
TRBD2	-	TRBV7-9	TRBJ2-1	TGTGCCAGCAGGTTGGGCGGGAGGGGCGACAATGAGCAGTTCTTC	CASRLGGRGDNEQFF
TRBD1	-	TRBV18	TRBJ2-7	TGTGCCAGCTCCTCCGACAGGGGGCGTTACGAGCAGTACTTC	CASSSDRGRYEQYF
-	-	TRBV30	TRBJ2-1	TGTGCCTGGAGTGTCGGCCTAGGGCAGTTCTTC	CAWSVGLGQFF
TRBD1	-	TRBV18	TRBJ1-4	TGTGCCAGCTCACCAACGCCGGACAGGACTAATGAAAAACTGTTTTTT	CASSPTPDRTNEKLFF